This T cell receptor beta chain was profiled in a study of blood T cell repertoires in COVID-19. Study-level background: Whether acute or convalescent, the COVID-19 samples came from the United States, Italy and Spain.

This table comes from immunoSEQ multiplex PCR, and its TCRdb copy is limited to in-frame clones, with some not included. Of around 38,000 clones listed, 70% to 90% are singletons. Germline lookup yields CDR1 DFQATT and CDR2 SNEGSKA (reference sequence). The CDR3 covers 13 residues. Trimming shortened V by 3 bases and J by 7 bases, and 13 bases separated the two germline ends. V is TRBV20-1 and J is TRBJ1-5, with D maybe TRBD1 (5 bases). The specimen sequenced was peripheral blood. The origin of this receptor is a human donor in a cohort sampled during active COVID-19. CDR3 residues: CSASRGSRQPQHF. Here the CDR3 DNA reads TGCAGTGCTAGTAGGGGAAGTAGGCAGCCCCAGCATTTT.